This T cell receptor beta chain emerged from a study of T-cell memory formation after mild COVID-19. Whole-study findings and limits: Day 15 to 85 contracting clones showed balanced CD4/CD8; later expanders leaned CD4+. Cross-reactive memory appears to have joined, as suggested by some responding clones showing up in pre-infection memory. Second-wave clones peaking on day 37 lacked confirmed SARS-CoV-2 specificity.

MiXCR, applied by TCRdb to the 5' RACE reads, yields one record per CDR3 protein. The sample includes fewer than 650,000 distinct CDR3 sequences, roughly a fifth of them seen just once. Trimming took off 3 bases at V and 3 bases at J, with 15 bases between the two ends. Germline lookup yields CDR1 MNHEY and CDR2 SMNVEV (reference sequence). CDR3 length: 16 amino acids. With regard to this clonotype: Its target is not known.

The material sequenced was PBMCs or a T cell subset sorted from them (not recorded which). The receptor was derived from an adult woman who had mild COVID-19 (a few samples of this study predate the infection). Cell type and time point are not known. V gene TRBV27 combines with J gene TRBJ2-1, with D uncertain. The CDR3 sequence: CASSFDTSSIYNEQFF. In DNA, the CDR3 is TGTGCCAGCAGTTTCGACACATCCTCGATCTACAATGAGCAGTTCTTC.